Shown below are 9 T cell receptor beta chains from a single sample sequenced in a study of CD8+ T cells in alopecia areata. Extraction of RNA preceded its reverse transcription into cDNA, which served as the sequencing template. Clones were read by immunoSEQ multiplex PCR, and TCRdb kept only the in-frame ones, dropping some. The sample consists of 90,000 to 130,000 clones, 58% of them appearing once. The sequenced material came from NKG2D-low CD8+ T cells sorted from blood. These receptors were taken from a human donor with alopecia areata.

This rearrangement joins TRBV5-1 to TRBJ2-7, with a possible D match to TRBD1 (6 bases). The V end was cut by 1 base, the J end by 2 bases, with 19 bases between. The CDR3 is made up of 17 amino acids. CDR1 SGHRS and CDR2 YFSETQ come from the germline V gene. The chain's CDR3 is CASSLSGRDTRPYEQYF. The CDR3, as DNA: TGCGCCAGCAGCTTGTCAGGAAGGGACACCAGGCCCTACGAGCAGTACTTC.

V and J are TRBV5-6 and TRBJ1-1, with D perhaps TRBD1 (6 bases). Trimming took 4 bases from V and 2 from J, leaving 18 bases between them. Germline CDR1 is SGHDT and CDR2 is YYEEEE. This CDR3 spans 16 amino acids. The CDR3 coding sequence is TGTGCCAGCAGCCCGGGACGAACAGGGACAAACACTGAAGCTTTCTTT. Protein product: CASSPGRTGTNTEAFF.

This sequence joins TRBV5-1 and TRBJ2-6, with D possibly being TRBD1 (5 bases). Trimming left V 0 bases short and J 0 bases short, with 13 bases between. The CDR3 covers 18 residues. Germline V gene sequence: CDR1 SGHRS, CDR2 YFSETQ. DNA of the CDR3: TGCGCCAGCAGCTTGGGGCAGGGTCCCCTCTCTGGGGCCAACGTCCTGACTTTC. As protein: CASSLGQGPLSGANVLTF.

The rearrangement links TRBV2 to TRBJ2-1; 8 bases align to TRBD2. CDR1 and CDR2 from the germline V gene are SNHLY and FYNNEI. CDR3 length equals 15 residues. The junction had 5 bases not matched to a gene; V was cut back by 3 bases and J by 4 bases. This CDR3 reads CASSDSGSGYNEQFF. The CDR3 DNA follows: TGTGCCAGCAGTGACAGCGGGAGCGGGTACAATGAGCAGTTCTTC.

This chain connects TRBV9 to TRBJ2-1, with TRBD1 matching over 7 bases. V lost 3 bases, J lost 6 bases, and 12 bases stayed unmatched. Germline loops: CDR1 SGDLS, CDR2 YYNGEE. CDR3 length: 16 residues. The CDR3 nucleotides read TGTGCCAGCAGCGGTAGCGTACAGAAGGGGGCCAATGAGCAGTTCTTC. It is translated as CASSGSVQKGANEQFF. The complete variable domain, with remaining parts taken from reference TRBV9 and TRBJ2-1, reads DSGVTQTPKHLITATGQRVTLRCSPRSGDLSVYWYQQSLDQGLQFLIQYYNGEERAKGNILERFSAQQFPDLHSELNLSSLELGDSALYFCASSGSVQKGANEQFFGPGTRLTVL.

The CDR3: CASSSGETYEQYF. CDR3 coding DNA: TGTGCCAGCAGCTCGGGGGAAACCTACGAGCAGTACTTC. V is TRBV7-6 and J is TRBJ2-7; maybe TRBD2 (6 bases). Germline lookup yields CDR1 SGHVS and CDR2 FNYEAQ. This CDR3 comprises 13 residues. V dropped 4 bases and J dropped 2 bases, with 9 bases sitting between them.

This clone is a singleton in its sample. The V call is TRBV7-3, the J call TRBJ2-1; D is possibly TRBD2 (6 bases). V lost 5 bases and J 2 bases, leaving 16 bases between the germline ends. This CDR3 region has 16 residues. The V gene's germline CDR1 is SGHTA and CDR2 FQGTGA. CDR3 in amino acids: CASSIKGGKPYNEQFF. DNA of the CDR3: TGTGCCAGCAGCATCAAAGGCGGGAAACCCTACAATGAGCAGTTCTTC.

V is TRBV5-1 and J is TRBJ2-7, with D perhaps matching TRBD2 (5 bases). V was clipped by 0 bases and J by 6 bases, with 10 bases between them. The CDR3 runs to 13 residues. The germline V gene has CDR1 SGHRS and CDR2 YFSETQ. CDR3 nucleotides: TGCGCCAGCAGCTTGGAGGACTGGGGCGAGCAGTACTTC. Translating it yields CASSLEDWGEQYF.

The CDR3, as DNA: TGTGCCAGCAGCGTAGTGGGAGCAGGGGGCACCTACGAGCAGTACTTC. Protein product: CASSVVGAGGTYEQYF. The V gene is TRBV9, the J gene TRBJ2-7; 8 nucleotides agree with TRBD1. Trimming removed 0 bases from V and 2 bases from J; junction bases left unmatched: 7. Germline CDR1 and CDR2: SGDLS and YYNGEE. This CDR3 is built from 16 residues.